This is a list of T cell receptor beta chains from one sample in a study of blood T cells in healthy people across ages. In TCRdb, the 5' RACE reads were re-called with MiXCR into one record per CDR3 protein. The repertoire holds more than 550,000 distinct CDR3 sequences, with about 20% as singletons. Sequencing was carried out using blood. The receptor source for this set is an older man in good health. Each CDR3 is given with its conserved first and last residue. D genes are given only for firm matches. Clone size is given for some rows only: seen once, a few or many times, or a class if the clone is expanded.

cdr3_aa: CAWRDRGNQPQHF
cdr3_nt: TGTGCCTGGAGGGACAGGGGAAATCAGCCCCAGCATTTT
clone_size: few
v_call: TRBV30
j_call: TRBJ1-5
d_call: TRBD1

cdr3_aa: CASSPVRSDGYTF
cdr3_nt: TGTGCCAGCAGCCCGGTGCGAAGTGATGGCTACACCTTC
clone_size: -
v_call: TRBV7-9
j_call: TRBJ1-2
d_call: -

cdr3_aa: CASSQADQPQHF
cdr3_nt: TGTGCCAGCAGCCAAGCGGATCAGCCCCAGCATTTT
clone_size: -
v_call: TRBV3-1
j_call: TRBJ1-5
d_call: -

cdr3_aa: CATSDLSGDTQYF
cdr3_nt: TGTGCCACCAGTGATTTGTCAGGAGATACGCAGTATTTT
clone_size: few
v_call: TRBV24-1
j_call: TRBJ2-3
d_call: -

cdr3_aa: CASSPPGLYSGANVLTF
cdr3_nt: TGTGCCAGCTCACCACCGGGACTGTACTCTGGGGCCAACGTCCTGACTTTC
clone_size: few
v_call: TRBV18
j_call: TRBJ2-6
d_call: -

cdr3_aa: CASSLVSDGGTEAFF
cdr3_nt: TGTGCCAGCAGCTTAGTCTCCGACGGGGGGACTGAAGCTTTCTTT
clone_size: -
v_call: TRBV7-2
j_call: TRBJ1-1
d_call: -

cdr3_aa: CASSLGGPGLYNEQFF
cdr3_nt: TGTGCCAGCAGTTTGGGGGGACCGGGACTGTACAATGAGCAGTTCTTC
clone_size: -
v_call: TRBV28
j_call: TRBJ2-1
d_call: -

cdr3_aa: CASSSGGTNEKLFF
cdr3_nt: TGCGCCAGCTCCTCCGGGGGGACTAATGAAAAACTGTTTTTT
clone_size: -
v_call: TRBV5-1
j_call: TRBJ1-4
d_call: -

cdr3_aa: CSAKVPGTYNEQFF
cdr3_nt: TGCAGTGCTAAGGTTCCGGGAACTTACAATGAGCAGTTCTTC
clone_size: few
v_call: TRBV20-1
j_call: TRBJ2-1
d_call: -

cdr3_aa: CASSLDPPSGYNEQFF
cdr3_nt: TGTGCCAGCAGCTTAGACCCCCCTAGCGGATACAATGAGCAGTTCTTC
clone_size: -
v_call: TRBV7-2
j_call: TRBJ2-1
d_call: TRBD2

cdr3_aa: CATRTGNTEAFF
cdr3_nt: TGTGCCACCCGAACAGGGAACACTGAAGCTTTCTTT
clone_size: few
v_call: TRBV6-2/TRBV6-3
j_call: TRBJ1-1
d_call: -

cdr3_aa: CASSLRPERSSYNEQFF
cdr3_nt: TGTGCCAGCAGCTTGAGGCCCGAGCGAAGCTCCTACAATGAGCAGTTCTTC
clone_size: few
v_call: TRBV5-6
j_call: TRBJ2-1
d_call: -

cdr3_aa: CASSLAGGVEETQYF
cdr3_nt: TGTGCCAGCAGCTTAGCCGGGGGGGTTGAAGAGACCCAGTACTTC
clone_size: many
v_call: TRBV7-2
j_call: TRBJ2-5
d_call: TRBD2

cdr3_aa: CASSQSSSSPLHF
cdr3_nt: TGTGCCAGCAGCCAGTCCTCATCTTCACCCCTCCACTTT
clone_size: -
v_call: TRBV3-1
j_call: TRBJ1-6
d_call: -

cdr3_aa: CASRRTRGTGGSDTQYF
cdr3_nt: TGTGCCAGCAGACGTACAAGAGGGACAGGGGGCTCAGATACGCAGTATTTT
clone_size: -
v_call: TRBV12-3/TRBV12-4
j_call: TRBJ2-3
d_call: TRBD1

cdr3_aa: CSAPDRSAATDTQYF
cdr3_nt: TGCAGTGCACCCGACCGCAGCGCAGCCACAGATACGCAGTATTTT
clone_size: -
v_call: TRBV20-1
j_call: TRBJ2-3
d_call: -

cdr3_aa: CASSLGTASNTGELFF
cdr3_nt: TGTGCCAGCAGCTTAGGGACAGCCTCGAACACCGGGGAGCTGTTTTTT
clone_size: few
v_call: TRBV11-2
j_call: TRBJ2-2
d_call: -

cdr3_aa: CASSLDPGRLGSDTQYF
cdr3_nt: TGTGCCAGCAGCTTAGATCCGGGAAGGTTGGGGTCAGATACGCAGTATTTT
clone_size: few
v_call: TRBV7-2
j_call: TRBJ2-3
d_call: -

cdr3_aa: CASSLEGGFHNEQFF
cdr3_nt: TGCGCCAGCAGCTTGGAAGGGGGCTTCCACAATGAGCAGTTCTTC
clone_size: few
v_call: TRBV5-1
j_call: TRBJ2-1
d_call: TRBD1

cdr3_aa: CSVSIGGTEQFF
cdr3_nt: TGCAGCGTCTCTATAGGAGGGACTGAGCAGTTCTTC
clone_size: -
v_call: TRBV29-1
j_call: TRBJ2-1
d_call: -

cdr3_aa: CASSLLTGGIETQYF
cdr3_nt: TGCGCCAGCAGCCTATTGACAGGGGGCATCGAGACCCAGTACTTC
clone_size: -
v_call: TRBV4-3
j_call: TRBJ2-5
d_call: TRBD1

cdr3_aa: CASSQEGDPWETQYF
cdr3_nt: TGCGCCAGCAGCCAAGAAGGGGACCCTTGGGAGACCCAGTACTTC
clone_size: -
v_call: TRBV4-3
j_call: TRBJ2-5
d_call: -

cdr3_aa: CASSFSTGTSGQAQYF
cdr3_nt: TGTGCCAGCAGCTTTTCTACCGGGACTAGCGGGCAGGCCCAGTACTTC
clone_size: -
v_call: TRBV5-5
j_call: TRBJ2-5
d_call: TRBD2

cdr3_aa: CVSSLGAGYYGYTF
cdr3_nt: TGTGTCAGCAGCTTAGGAGCAGGGTACTATGGCTACACCTTC
clone_size: -
v_call: TRBV7-2
j_call: TRBJ1-2
d_call: -

cdr3_aa: CASSQGLVGARGGNEQFF
cdr3_nt: TGCGCCAGCAGCCAAGGACTAGTGGGGGCCCGTGGGGGGAATGAGCAGTTCTTC
clone_size: few
v_call: TRBV5-1
j_call: TRBJ2-1
d_call: -

cdr3_aa: CASSFLAADTQYF
cdr3_nt: TGTGCCAGCAGCTTTTTGGCGGCAGATACGCAGTATTTT
clone_size: few
v_call: TRBV7-9
j_call: TRBJ2-3
d_call: -

cdr3_aa: CASSSLAGALHEQYF
cdr3_nt: TGTGCCAGCAGCTCCTTAGCGGGAGCGCTGCACGAGCAGTACTTC
clone_size: -
v_call: TRBV7-2
j_call: TRBJ2-7
d_call: TRBD2

cdr3_aa: CASSKTFGPGQWGYEQYF
cdr3_nt: TGTGCCAGCAGTAAAACCTTCGGCCCTGGTCAATGGGGCTACGAGCAGTACTTC
clone_size: -
v_call: TRBV27
j_call: TRBJ2-7
d_call: -

cdr3_aa: CSAPGPSSYEQYF
cdr3_nt: TGCAGTGCTCCCGGCCCTAGTTCCTACGAGCAGTACTTC
clone_size: few
v_call: TRBV20-1
j_call: TRBJ2-7
d_call: -

cdr3_aa: CASSSGPSSSYEQYF
cdr3_nt: TGTGCCAGCAGCTCCGGACCCTCGAGCTCCTACGAGCAGTACTTC
clone_size: once
v_call: TRBV11-2
j_call: TRBJ2-7
d_call: -

cdr3_aa: CASRGKGAGELFF
cdr3_nt: TGTGCCAGCAGGGGCAAGGGTGCCGGGGAGCTGTTTTTT
clone_size: -
v_call: TRBV12-3/TRBV12-4
j_call: TRBJ2-2
d_call: -

cdr3_aa: CASSLKGSGDNEQFF
cdr3_nt: TGTGCCAGCAGCCTAAAGGGTAGCGGGGACAATGAGCAGTTCTTC
clone_size: -
v_call: TRBV4-2
j_call: TRBJ2-1
d_call: TRBD2

cdr3_aa: CSASKTYGYTF
cdr3_nt: TGCAGTGCTAGTAAGACCTATGGCTACACCTTC
clone_size: -
v_call: TRBV20-1
j_call: TRBJ1-2
d_call: -

cdr3_aa: CSATRTGKNQVQFF
cdr3_nt: TGCAGTGCTACGAGGACTGGAAAGAACCAAGTGCAGTTCTTC
clone_size: -
v_call: TRBV20-1
j_call: TRBJ2-1
d_call: -

cdr3_aa: CASTDRVEAFF
cdr3_nt: TGTGCCAGCACCGACAGGGTCGAAGCTTTCTTT
clone_size: -
v_call: TRBV28
j_call: TRBJ1-1
d_call: TRBD1

cdr3_aa: CASGPFSGANVLTF
cdr3_nt: TGTGCCAGCGGCCCTTTCTCTGGGGCCAACGTCCTGACTTTC
clone_size: -
v_call: TRBV7-9
j_call: TRBJ2-6
d_call: -